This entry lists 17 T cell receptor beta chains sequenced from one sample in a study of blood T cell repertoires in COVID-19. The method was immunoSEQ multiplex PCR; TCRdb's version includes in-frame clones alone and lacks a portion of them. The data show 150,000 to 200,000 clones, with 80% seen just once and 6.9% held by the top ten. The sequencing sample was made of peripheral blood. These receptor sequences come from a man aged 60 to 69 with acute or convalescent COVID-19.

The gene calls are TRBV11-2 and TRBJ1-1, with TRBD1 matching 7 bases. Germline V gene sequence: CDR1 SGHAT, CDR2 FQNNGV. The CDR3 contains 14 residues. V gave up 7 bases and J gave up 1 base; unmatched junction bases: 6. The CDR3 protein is CASTKDRTNTEAFF. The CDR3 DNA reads TGTGCCAGCACCAAGGACAGGACGAACACTGAAGCTTTCTTT.

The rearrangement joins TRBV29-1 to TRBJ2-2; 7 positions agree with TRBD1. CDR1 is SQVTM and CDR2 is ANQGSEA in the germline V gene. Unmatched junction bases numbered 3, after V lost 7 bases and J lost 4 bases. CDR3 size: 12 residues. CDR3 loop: CSAHRGTGELFF. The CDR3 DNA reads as TGCAGCGCCCACAGGGGCACCGGGGAGCTGTTTTTT.

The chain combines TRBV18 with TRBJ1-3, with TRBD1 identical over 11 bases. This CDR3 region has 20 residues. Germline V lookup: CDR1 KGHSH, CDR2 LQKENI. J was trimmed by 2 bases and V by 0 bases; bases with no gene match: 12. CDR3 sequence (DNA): TGTGCCAGCTCACCACCGGTGAATCAAGGACAGGGGGCCGCTGGAAACACCATATATTTT. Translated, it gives CASSPPVNQGQGAAGNTIYF.

In DNA, the CDR3 is TGTGCCAGCAGTTACTCGAACGGAGGGGGCTTATCAAAACTGTTTTTT. As protein: CASSYSNGGGLSKLFF. The J gene is TRBJ1-4, the V gene TRBV6-5, with TRBD1 matching 7 bases. J gave up 10 bases and V 0 bases, and 11 bases lay outside the gene matches. The CDR3 is made up of 16 amino acids. From germline, CDR1 is MNHEY and CDR2 SVGAGI.

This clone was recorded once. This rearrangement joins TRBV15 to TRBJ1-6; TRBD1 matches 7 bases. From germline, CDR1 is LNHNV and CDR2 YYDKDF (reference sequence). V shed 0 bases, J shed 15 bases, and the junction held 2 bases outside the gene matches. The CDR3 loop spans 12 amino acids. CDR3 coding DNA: TGTGCCACCAGCAGAGAGACAGGGTACCTCCACTTT. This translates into CATSRETGYLHF.

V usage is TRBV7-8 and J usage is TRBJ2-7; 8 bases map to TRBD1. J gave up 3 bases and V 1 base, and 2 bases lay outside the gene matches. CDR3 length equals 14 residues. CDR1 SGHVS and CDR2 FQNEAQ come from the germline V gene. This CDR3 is CASSLDRGDYEQYF. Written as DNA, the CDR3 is TGTGCCAGCAGCTTAGACAGGGGGGACTACGAGCAGTACTTC.

Here the CDR3 reads CASSLDREDEQFF. In DNA form, the CDR3 reads TGTGCCAGCAGCCTGGACCGGGAGGATGAGCAGTTCTTC. This rearrangement joins TRBV7-2 to TRBJ2-1, with TRBD2 matching 7 bases. CDR1 SGHTA and CDR2 FQGNSA come from the germline V gene. The CDR3 length is 13 residues. Trimming took 5 bases from V and 8 from J; bases not matched to a gene: 6.

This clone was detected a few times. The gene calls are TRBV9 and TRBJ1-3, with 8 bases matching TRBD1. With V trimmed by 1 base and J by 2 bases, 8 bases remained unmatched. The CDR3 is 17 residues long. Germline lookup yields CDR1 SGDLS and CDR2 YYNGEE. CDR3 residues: CASSVSTADRAGNTIYF. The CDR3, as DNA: TGTGCCAGCAGCGTATCAACGGCGGACAGGGCTGGAAACACCATATATTTT.

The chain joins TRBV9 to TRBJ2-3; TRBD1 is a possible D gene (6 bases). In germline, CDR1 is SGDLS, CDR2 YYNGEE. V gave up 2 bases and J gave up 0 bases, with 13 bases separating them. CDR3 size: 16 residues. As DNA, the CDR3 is TGTGCCAGCAGCGTTAAACAGGGTCCGAGCACAGATACGCAGTATTTT. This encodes CASSVKQGPSTDTQYF.

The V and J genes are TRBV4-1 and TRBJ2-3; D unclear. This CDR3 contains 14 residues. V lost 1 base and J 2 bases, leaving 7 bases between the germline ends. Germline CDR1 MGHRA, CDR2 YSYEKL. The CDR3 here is CASSQVLLTDTQYF. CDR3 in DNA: TGCGCCAGCAGCCAAGTTTTACTCACAGATACGCAGTATTTT.

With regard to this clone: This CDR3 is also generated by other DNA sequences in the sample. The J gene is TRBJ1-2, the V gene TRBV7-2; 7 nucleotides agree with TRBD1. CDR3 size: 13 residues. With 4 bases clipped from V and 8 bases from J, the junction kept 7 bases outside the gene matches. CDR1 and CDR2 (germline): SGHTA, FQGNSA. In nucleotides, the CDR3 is TGTGCCAGCAGCTCGGACAGGAGGGAAGGCTACACCTTC. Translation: CASSSDRREGYTF.

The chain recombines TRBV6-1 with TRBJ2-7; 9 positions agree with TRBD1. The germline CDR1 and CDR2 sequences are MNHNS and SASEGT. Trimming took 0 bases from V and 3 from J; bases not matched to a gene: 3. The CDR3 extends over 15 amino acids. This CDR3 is CASSEAKTGGYEQYF. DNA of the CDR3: TGTGCCAGCAGTGAAGCGAAGACAGGGGGCTACGAGCAGTACTTC.

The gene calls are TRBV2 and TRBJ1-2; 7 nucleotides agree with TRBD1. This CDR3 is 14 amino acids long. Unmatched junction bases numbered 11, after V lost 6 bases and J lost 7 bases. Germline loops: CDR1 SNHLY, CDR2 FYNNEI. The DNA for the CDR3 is TGTGCCAGCAGCCCAGGACAGGAACAAGGTGGCTACACCTTC. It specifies CASSPGQEQGGYTF.

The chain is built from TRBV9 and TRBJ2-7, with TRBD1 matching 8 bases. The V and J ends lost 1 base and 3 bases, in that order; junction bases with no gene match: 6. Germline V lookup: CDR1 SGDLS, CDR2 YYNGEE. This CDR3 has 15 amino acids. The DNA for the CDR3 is TGTGCCAGCAGCGTATCTCGGACAGGGTTCTACGAGCAGTACTTC. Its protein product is CASSVSRTGFYEQYF.

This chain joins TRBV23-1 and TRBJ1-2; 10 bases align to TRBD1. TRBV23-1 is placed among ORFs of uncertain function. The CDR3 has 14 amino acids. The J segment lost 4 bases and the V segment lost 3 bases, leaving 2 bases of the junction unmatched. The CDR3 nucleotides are TGCGCCAGCAGTCAGTGGGACAGGGGCTATGGCTACACCTTC. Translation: CASSQWDRGYGYTF.

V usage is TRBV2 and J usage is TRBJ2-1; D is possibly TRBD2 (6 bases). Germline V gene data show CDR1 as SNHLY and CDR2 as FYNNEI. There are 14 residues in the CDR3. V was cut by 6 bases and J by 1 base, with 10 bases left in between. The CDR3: CASSPSASYNEQFF. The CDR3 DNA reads TGTGCCAGCAGCCCTAGCGCGTCCTACAATGAGCAGTTCTTC.

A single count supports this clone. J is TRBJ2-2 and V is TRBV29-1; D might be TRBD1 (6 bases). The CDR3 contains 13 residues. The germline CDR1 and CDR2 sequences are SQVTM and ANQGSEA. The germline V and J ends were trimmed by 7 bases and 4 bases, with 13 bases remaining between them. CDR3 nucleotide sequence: TGCAGCGCCACGACAGGCGGCACCGGGGAGCTGTTTTTT. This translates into CSATTGGTGELFF.